These 25 T cell receptor beta chains originate from one sample sequenced in a study of OX40 agonist ivuxolimab in advanced cancers. Profiled with immunoSEQ multiplex PCR; TCRdb holds only in-frame clones, not every one. The sample comprises around 94,000 clones, more than 85% of which are singletons, and around 3.4% rests with the top ten. The input for sequencing was CD4+ or CD8+ T cells sorted from blood, taken in a trial of the OX40 agonist ivuxolimab. Every receptor here comes from an adult with an advanced solid tumor such as melanoma, head and neck, liver or kidney cancer.

The J gene is TRBJ1-1, the V gene TRBV2; possibly TRBD1 for D (6 bases). CDR3 length: 13 residues. Germline CDR1 is SNHLY and CDR2 is FYNNEI. The V gene lost 11 bases and the J gene lost 0 bases, with 13 bases spanning the gap. The CDR3 nucleotides are TGTGCCTTCAGACAGGTCATGAACACTGAAGCTTTCTTT. Translation gives CAFRQVMNTEAFF.

V gene TRBV19 combines with J gene TRBJ1-5; 11 bases align to TRBD1. Unmatched junction bases numbered 3, after V lost 1 base and J lost 4 bases. This CDR3 is built from 16 residues. Germline V CDR1 and CDR2: LNHDA, SQIVND (reference sequence). CDR3: CASSIAGTGGNQPQHF. Written as DNA, the CDR3 is TGTGCCAGTAGTATAGCCGGGACAGGGGGGAATCAGCCCCAGCATTTT.

The J gene is TRBJ2-1, the V gene TRBV27; 7 bases are a match to TRBD1. There are 14 residues in the CDR3. V was clipped by 5 bases and J by 5 bases; unmatched bases: 6. From germline, CDR1 is MNHEY and CDR2 SMNVEV (reference sequence). The CDR3 region is CASSPRTGNNEQFF. As DNA, the CDR3 is TGTGCCAGCAGTCCTAGGACAGGAAACAATGAGCAGTTCTTC.

The chain joins TRBV4-3 to TRBJ2-7; TRBD1 matches at 8 bases. CDR1 is LGHNA, CDR2 YSLEER, per germline. The CDR3 contains 15 residues. V dropped 3 bases and J dropped 2; count of bases not matched to a gene: 6. DNA for the CDR3: TGCGCCAGCAGCCATTTTAGGACAGGGACCTACGAGCAGTACTTC. Protein product: CASSHFRTGTYEQYF.

The chain couples TRBV30 to TRBJ2-7; a weak D match, TRBD1 (5 bases). Germline V CDR1 and CDR2: GTSNPN, SVGIG (reference sequence). Between the trimmed V and J ends, which lost 4 bases and 0 bases, there was a span of 10 bases. CDR3 size: 13 residues. The CDR3, as DNA: TGTGCCTGGATACCCAGGGACTCCTACGAGCAGTACTTC. It specifies CAWIPRDSYEQYF.

V gene TRBV2 combines with J gene TRBJ1-4; D gene uncertain. Deletions cut 2 bases from V and 7 bases from J, with 5 bases between. Germline loops: CDR1 SNHLY, CDR2 FYNNEI. This CDR3 contains 12 residues. The CDR3 protein is CASSEFGEKLFF. In DNA form, the CDR3 reads TGTGCCAGCAGTGAATTTGGTGAAAAACTGTTTTTT. Filled out from reference TRBV2 and TRBJ1-4, the complete variable domain reads EPEVTQTPSHQVTQMGQEVILRCVPISNHLYFYWYRQILGQKVEFLVSFYNNEISEKSEIFDDQFSVERPDGSNFTLKIRSTKLEDSAMYFCASSEFGEKLFFGSGTQLSVL.

The chain uses TRBV30 and TRBJ2-2, with D possibly TRBD2 on 5 matching bases. The CDR3 is made up of 12 amino acids. Deletions cut 1 base from V and 6 bases from J, with 6 bases between. Germline CDR1 GTSNPN, CDR2 SVGIG (reference sequence). In nucleotides, the CDR3 is TGTGCCTGGAGTGCGGGGTCCGGGGAGCTGTTTTTT. Its translation is CAWSAGSGELFF.

The chain links TRBV9 to TRBJ2-7; a weak D match, TRBD2 (6 bases). The CDR3 runs 13 residues. Germline V gives CDR1 SGDLS, CDR2 YYNGEE. V shed 0 bases and J shed 5 bases, with 9 bases lying between them. The CDR3 bases are TGTGCCAGCAGCGTAGGGTGGAGGGACGAGCAGTACTTC. Its translation: CASSVGWRDEQYF.

V gene TRBV11-2 combines with J gene TRBJ2-1; D not certain. The V gene's germline CDR1 is SGHAT and CDR2 FQNNGV. V was pared by 6 bases and J by 10 bases, with 13 bases between. The CDR3 consists of 12 residues. The CDR3 DNA reads as TGTGCCAGCAGTAGGTGGGCAAGCGAGCAGTTCTTC. Translation: CASSRWASEQFF.

The chain links TRBV25-1 to TRBJ2-1, with a weak D call TRBD2 (5 bases). This CDR3 is 12 amino acids long. Germline values: CDR1 MGHDK, CDR2 SYGVNS. Trimming took off 1 base at V and 9 bases at J, with 7 bases between the two ends. The CDR3 loop is CASSEWAGEQFF. CDR3 bases: TGTGCCAGCAGTGAATGGGCGGGTGAGCAGTTCTTC.

This chain connects TRBV30 to TRBJ2-3, with D perhaps matching TRBD1 (5 bases). Germline V lookup: CDR1 GTSNPN, CDR2 SVGIG (reference sequence). V shed 0 bases and J shed 3 bases, with 10 bases lying between them. The CDR3 is 14 residues long. This chain's CDR3 is CAWSVGQGTDTQYF. Here the CDR3 DNA reads TGTGCCTGGAGTGTAGGGCAGGGTACAGATACGCAGTATTTT.

This clone came up once. The genes are TRBV2 and TRBJ1-1; no clear D gene. Germline loops: CDR1 SNHLY, CDR2 FYNNEI. Trimming cost V 0 bases and J 1 base, with 21 bases left between them. The CDR3 contains 19 residues. The CDR3 nucleotides read TGTGCCAGCAGTGAAGCGCTTCCGGTAGCCTCGGAGACGAACACTGAAGCTTTCTTT. It codes for CASSEALPVASETNTEAFF.

The rearrangement links TRBV9 to TRBJ1-2; 9 positions agree with TRBD1. The CDR3 loop spans 15 amino acids. Germline CDR1 is SGDLS and CDR2 is YYNGEE. Losses at the gene ends were 4 bases for V and 8 bases for J; bases not matched to a gene: 12. The CDR3 nucleotides read TGTGCCAGCAGCCCGCGAGGACAGGGGACAGAGGGCTACACCTTC. This translates into CASSPRGQGTEGYTF.

The chain couples TRBV7-8 to TRBJ2-2; D unresolved. The CDR3 sequence is 14 residues long. Trimming pared 1 base from V and 1 base from J, leaving 4 bases between. CDR1 is SGHVS, CDR2 FQNEAQ, per germline. The DNA of the CDR3 is TGTGCCAGCAGCTTAGGACAGAACACCGGGGAGCTGTTTTTT. Encoded protein: CASSLGQNTGELFF.

V usage is TRBV6-5 and J usage is TRBJ2-1; 9 bases are a match to TRBD2. The CDR3 totals 12 residues. The germline CDR1 and CDR2 sequences are MNHEY and SVGAGI. Losses at the gene ends were 11 bases for V and 8 bases for J; bases not matched to a gene: 7. As DNA, the CDR3 is TGTGCCGTCGCGGGGGGGGATGATGAGCAGTTCTTC. It translates to CAVAGGDDEQFF.

The V call is TRBV12-5, the J call TRBJ2-7; 7 bases map to TRBD2. With V trimmed by 0 bases and J by 3 bases, 11 bases remained unmatched. The CDR3 contains 17 residues. Germline V lookup: CDR1 LGHNT, CDR2 FRNRAP. The CDR3 loop reads CASGLVGGLRRNYEQYF. In DNA, the CDR3 is TGTGCTAGTGGTTTGGTGGGGGGACTACGCCGAAACTACGAGCAGTACTTC.

Notes on this clone: The same CDR3 also results from other DNA sequences found in this sample. The chain joins TRBV27 to TRBJ2-1; D ambiguous. Trimming took 3 bases from V and 3 from J, leaving 0 bases between them. Germline V gives CDR1 MNHEY, CDR2 SMNVEV (reference sequence). The CDR3 has 11 amino acids. The CDR3 DNA follows: TGTGCCAGCAGTTTCTACAATGAGCAGTTCTTC. Amino acids: CASSFYNEQFF.

The chain uses TRBV5-1 and TRBJ2-7; possibly TRBD2 for D (6 bases). Germline loops: CDR1 SGHRS, CDR2 YFSETQ. Trimming stripped 4 bases from V and 0 bases from J, with 17 bases between. This CDR3 comprises 16 residues. As DNA, the CDR3 is TGCGCCAGCAGCCTACGGTCGGGACTGAGCTCCTACGAGCAGTACTTC. Protein sequence: CASSLRSGLSSYEQYF. Drawing the rest from reference TRBV5-1 and TRBJ2-7, the complete variable domain is KAGVTQTPRYLIKTRGQQVTLSCSPISGHRSVSWYQQTPGQGLQFLFEYFSETQRNKGNFPGRFSGRQFSNSRSEMNVSTLELGDSALYLCASSLRSGLSSYEQYFGPGTRLTVT.

CDR3: CASSLFHKMDHYDYEQYF. The CDR3 bases are TGTGCCAGCAGTTTATTCCACAAGATGGACCACTACGACTACGAGCAGTACTTC. The chain joins TRBV28 to TRBJ2-7; D is unresolved. V lost 1 base and J 3 bases, leaving 22 bases between the germline ends. The CDR3 is 18 residues long. Germline assignment: CDR1 MDHEN and CDR2 SYDVKM.

The CDR3 loop reads CASSLGGEAFF. The CDR3 DNA is TGTGCCAGCAGCTTGGGGGGAGAAGCTTTCTTT. V and J are TRBV7-2 and TRBJ1-1, with D perhaps TRBD1 (5 bases). The ends were cut back, 3 bases at V and 8 bases at J, with 7 bases in the middle. Germline CDR1 is SGHTA and CDR2 is FQGNSA. This CDR3 is built from 11 residues.

This chain joins TRBV28 and TRBJ2-7; no clear D gene. V lost 6 bases and J lost 3, with 6 bases in between. The germline CDR1 and CDR2 sequences are MDHEN and SYDVKM. The CDR3 has 11 residues. The CDR3 nucleotides are TGTGCCAGCAGCCCAAACTACGAGCAGTACTTC. This gives the protein CASSPNYEQYF.

The chain couples TRBV30 to TRBJ2-1, with D possibly TRBD2 on 5 matching bases. CDR3 length: 14 amino acids. V gave up 6 bases and J gave up 0 bases, with 12 bases separating them. The germline CDR1 and CDR2 sequences are GTSNPN and SVGIG (reference sequence). For the CDR3, the DNA is TGTGCCTGCCATGACTACCACTCCTACAATGAGCAGTTCTTC. Its translation: CACHDYHSYNEQFF.

This sequence joins TRBV19 and TRBJ1-5, with D hard to call. This CDR3 contains 15 residues. CDR1 and CDR2 (germline): LNHDA, SQIVND (reference sequence). With 6 bases removed from V and 0 bases from J, the gap between germline ends came to 12 bases. In DNA, the CDR3 is TGTGCCAGTAGCGCCGACACTTATAGCAATCAGCCCCAGCATTTT. Translating it yields CASSADTYSNQPQHF.

The genes are TRBV5-5 and TRBJ1-4; D perhaps matches TRBD1 (5 bases). Germline CDR1 is SGHKS and CDR2 is YYEKEE (reference sequence). Trimming took off 4 bases at V and 1 base at J, with 11 bases between the two ends. CDR3 length: 15 amino acids. This CDR3 is CASSPDDRTNEKLFF. In DNA form, the CDR3 reads TGTGCCAGCAGCCCAGATGACAGAACTAATGAAAAACTGTTTTTT.

The chain is built from TRBV28 and TRBJ2-5, with 7 bases aligning to TRBD2. CDR1 and CDR2 (germline): MDHEN, SYDVKM. Trimming removed 2 bases from V and 5 bases from J; junction bases left unmatched: 5. This CDR3 has 14 amino acids. The CDR3 region is CASSLGEGWETQYF. Written as DNA, the CDR3 is TGTGCCAGCAGTTTAGGGGAGGGGTGGGAGACCCAGTACTTC.